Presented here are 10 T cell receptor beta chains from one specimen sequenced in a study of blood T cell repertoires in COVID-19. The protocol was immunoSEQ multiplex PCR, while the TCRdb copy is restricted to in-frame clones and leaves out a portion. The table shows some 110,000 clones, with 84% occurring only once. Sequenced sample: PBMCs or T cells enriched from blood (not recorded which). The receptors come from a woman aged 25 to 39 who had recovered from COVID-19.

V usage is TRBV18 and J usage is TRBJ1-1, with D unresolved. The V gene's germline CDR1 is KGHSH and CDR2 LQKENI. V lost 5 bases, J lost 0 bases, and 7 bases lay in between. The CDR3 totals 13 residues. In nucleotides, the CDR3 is TGTGCCAGCTCAGGGAGGATGAACACTGAAGCTTTCTTT. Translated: CASSGRMNTEAFF.

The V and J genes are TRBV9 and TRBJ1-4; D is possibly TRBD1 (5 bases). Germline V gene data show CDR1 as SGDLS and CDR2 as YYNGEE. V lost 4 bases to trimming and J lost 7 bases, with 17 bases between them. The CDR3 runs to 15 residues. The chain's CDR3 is CASSPGEGEGEKLFF. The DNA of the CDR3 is TGTGCCAGCAGCCCCGGAGAAGGGGAAGGTGAAAAACTGTTTTTT.

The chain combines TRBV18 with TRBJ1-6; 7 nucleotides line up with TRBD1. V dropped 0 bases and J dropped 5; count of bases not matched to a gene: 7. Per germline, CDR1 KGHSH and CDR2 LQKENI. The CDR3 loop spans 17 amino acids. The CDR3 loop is CASSPPVGGTDNSPLHF. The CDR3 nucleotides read TGTGCCAGCTCACCACCGGTTGGAGGGACAGATAATTCACCCCTCCACTTT.

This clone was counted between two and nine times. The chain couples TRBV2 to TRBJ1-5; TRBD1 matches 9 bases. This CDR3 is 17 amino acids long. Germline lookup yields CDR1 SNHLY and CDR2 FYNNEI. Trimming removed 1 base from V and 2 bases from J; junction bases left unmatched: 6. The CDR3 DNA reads TGTGCCAGCAGTGAAGTGATACAGGGGGCACGCAATCAGCCCCAGCATTTT. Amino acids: CASSEVIQGARNQPQHF.

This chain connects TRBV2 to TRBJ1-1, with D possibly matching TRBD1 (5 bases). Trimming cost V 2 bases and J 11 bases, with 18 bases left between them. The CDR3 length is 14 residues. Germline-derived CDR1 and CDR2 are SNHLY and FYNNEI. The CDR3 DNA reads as TGTGCCAGCAGTGAACCAAGACAGCGGCGGGGGGCTTTCTTT. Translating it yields CASSEPRQRRGAFF.

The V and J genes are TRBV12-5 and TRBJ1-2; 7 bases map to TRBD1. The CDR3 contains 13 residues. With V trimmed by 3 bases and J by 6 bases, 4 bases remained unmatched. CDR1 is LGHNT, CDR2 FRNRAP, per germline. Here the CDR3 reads CASGFGTADGYTF. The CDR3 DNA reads TGTGCTAGTGGTTTCGGGACAGCAGATGGCTACACCTTC.

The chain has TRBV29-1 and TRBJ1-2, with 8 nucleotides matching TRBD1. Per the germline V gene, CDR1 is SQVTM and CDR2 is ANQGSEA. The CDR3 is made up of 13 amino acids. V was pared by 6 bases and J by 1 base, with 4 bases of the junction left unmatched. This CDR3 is CSVTGQGNYGYTF. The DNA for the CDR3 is TGCAGCGTCACTGGACAGGGTAACTATGGCTACACCTTC.

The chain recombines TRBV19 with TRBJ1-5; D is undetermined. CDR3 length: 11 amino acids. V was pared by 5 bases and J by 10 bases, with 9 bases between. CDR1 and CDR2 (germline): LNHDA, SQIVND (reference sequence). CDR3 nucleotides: TGTGCCAGTAGTGCGGTTGGCCCCCAGCATTTT. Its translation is CASSAVGPQHF.

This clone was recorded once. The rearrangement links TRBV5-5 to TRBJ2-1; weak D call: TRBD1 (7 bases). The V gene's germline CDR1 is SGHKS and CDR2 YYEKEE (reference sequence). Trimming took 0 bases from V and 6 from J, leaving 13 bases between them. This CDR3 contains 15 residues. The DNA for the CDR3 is TGTGCCAGCAGCTTGGTGGGCGGGACAGCCAATGAGCAGTTCTTC. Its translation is CASSLVGGTANEQFF. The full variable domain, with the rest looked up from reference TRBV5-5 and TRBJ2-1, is DAGVTQSPTHLIKTRGQQVTLRCSPISGHKSVSWYQQVLGQGPQFIFQYYEKEERGRGNFPDRFSARQFPNYSSELNVNALLLGDSALYLCASSLVGGTANEQFFGPGTRLTVL.

The CDR3 reads CASRTLRTGLAGHGELFF. Here the CDR3 DNA reads TGTGCCAGCCGAACTCTTCGAACGGGACTAGCGGGCCACGGGGAGCTGTTTTTT. The chain couples TRBV28 to TRBJ2-2, with 12 positions matching TRBD2. The V and J ends lost 8 bases and 7 bases, in that order; junction bases with no gene match: 17. Looked up from germline, CDR1 is MDHEN and CDR2 is SYDVKM. This CDR3 region has 18 residues.